Below, one T cell receptor beta chain is given with its context. Its specificity is not known. These data are taken from a study of cytomegalovirus exposure and HLA in healthy donors. Study-level information: Within an early data release were tens of millions of unique TCRs drawn from HLA-typed donors. Study-level findings and limits: HLA restriction was apparent for most CMV-associated TCR beta chains in a later analysis. TCR beta V- and J-gene trimming was later associated with a missense DCLRE1C variant.

The PCR had 60 Vbeta and 13 Jbeta primers. Data came from immunoSEQ multiplex PCR; TCRdb stores just in-frame clones and leaves some out. The data contain nearly 200,000 clones, 70% to 80% of them singletons. The CDR3 runs 15 residues. Germline trimming cut 4 bases from V and 3 bases from J; bases unmatched to any gene: 8. Germline V gene lookup returns CDR1 SGHTA and CDR2 FQGNSA. The sequenced sample consisted of PBMCs. The chain uses TRBV7-2 and TRBJ2-5; 7 bases align to TRBD2. The TCR comes from a male donor in good health and CMV-seropositive. CDR3 loop: CASSSSGTKKETQYF. CDR3 coding DNA: TGTGCCAGCAGCTCCAGCGGGACTAAGAAAGAGACCCAGTACTTC.